These 30 T cell receptor beta chains came from one sample sequenced in a study of patients and donors after allogeneic stem cell transplantation. Via MiXCR, TCRdb re-called the RT-PCR reads, giving one row per CDR3 protein. The repertoire holds roughly 140,000 distinct CDR3 sequences, with 37% as singletons. The sample consisted of blood, either unsorted or a sorted T cell fraction (not recorded which). The receptors were gathered from a human donor who was either an allogeneic HSCT recipient or a stem cell or donor lymphocyte infusion donor (not recorded which). It is not recorded whose cells these are; they may come from a transplant donor.

This clonotype has a handful of counts. CDR3 protein: CASSVGVGQHNSPLHF. DNA for the CDR3: TGTGCCAGCAGCGTAGGGGTGGGACAGCATAATTCACCCCTCCACTTT. The rearrangement joins TRBV9 to TRBJ1-6, with 7 bases matching TRBD1. V lost 0 bases to trimming and J lost 5 bases; unmatched junction nucleotides: 5. Germline V gene data show CDR1 as SGDLS and CDR2 as YYNGEE. The CDR3 has 16 residues.

The CDR3 DNA reads as TGTGCCAGCAGAGGTAGCGGGGGGGCGGAAGGCTACGAGCAGTACTTC. Translation: CASRGSGGAEGYEQYF. The gene calls are TRBV6-5 and TRBJ2-7; 11 bases match TRBD2. The CDR3 is made up of 16 amino acids. The J segment lost 3 bases and the V segment lost 6 bases, leaving 10 bases of the junction unmatched. CDR1 MNHEY and CDR2 SVGAGI come from the germline V gene.

This clonotype occurred a few times. The chain combines TRBV6-2 or TRBV6-3 with TRBJ1-1; D is unresolved. The CDR3 extends over 12 amino acids. The ends were cut back, 6 bases at V and 7 bases at J, with 12 bases in the middle. Germline V gene lookup returns CDR1 MNHEY and CDR2 SVGEGT. The DNA of the CDR3 is TGTGCCAGCAGCCCTCTATTAGGTGAAGCTTTCTTT. This gives the protein CASSPLLGEAFF.

The genes are TRBV20-1 and TRBJ1-3; no clear D gene. The CDR3 covers 13 residues. Deletions cut 5 bases from V and 4 bases from J, with 12 bases between. Germline values: CDR1 DFQATT, CDR2 SNEGSKA (reference sequence). CDR3 in DNA: TGCAGTGCTTTAAATGGAGAGGGAAACACCATATATTTT. Translation: CSALNGEGNTIYF.

The chain joins TRBV28 to TRBJ2-2; D gene ambiguous. This CDR3 is 14 amino acids long. Trimming cost V 5 bases and J 3 bases, with 10 bases left between them. CDR1 MDHEN and CDR2 SYDVKM come from the germline V gene. As DNA, the CDR3 is TGTGCCAGCAGTCGCTTGACCTACACCGGGGAGCTGTTTTTT. Protein: CASSRLTYTGELFF.

A few counts support this clonotype. This rearrangement joins TRBV20-1 to TRBJ2-6; D gene uncertain. Germline loops: CDR1 DFQATT, CDR2 SNEGSKA (reference sequence). This CDR3 contains 18 residues. Trimming shortened V by 3 bases and J by 0 bases, and 18 bases separated the two germline ends. CDR3 loop: CSARTPPRQSSGANVLTF. In DNA, the CDR3 is TGCAGTGCTAGGACTCCCCCCAGGCAGAGCTCTGGGGCCAACGTCCTGACTTTC.

This clonotype was observed a few times. V is TRBV7-2 and J is TRBJ1-5, with D perhaps matching TRBD1 (5 bases). Trimming removed 4 bases at V and 7 bases at J, with 14 bases between. Germline V CDR1 and CDR2: SGHTA, FQGNSA. The CDR3 is 14 residues long. CDR3 amino acids: CASSSRGVSQPQHF. In DNA, the CDR3 is TGTGCCAGCAGCTCGAGAGGGGTTTCACAGCCCCAGCATTTT.

This clonotype has at least ten counts. The chain carries TRBV7-2 and TRBJ1-5; 7 nucleotides match TRBD1. Trimming took 2 bases from V and 3 from J; bases not matched to a gene: 10. The CDR3 runs 17 residues. The germline CDR1 and CDR2 sequences are SGHTA and FQGNSA. CDR3 region: CASSLNLRGMTNQPQHF. CDR3 DNA: TGTGCCAGCAGCTTAAATCTCAGGGGGATGACCAATCAGCCCCAGCATTTT.

The table lists this clonotype with a few counts. The chain recombines TRBV28 with TRBJ1-2; the match to TRBD1 covers 10 bases. Germline CDR1 and CDR2: MDHEN and SYDVKM. V trimming: 4 bases; J trimming: 4 bases; junction bases outside the gene matches: 6. The CDR3 totals 15 residues. CDR3 amino acids: CASSSYGQGVYGYTF. The CDR3 nucleotides are TGTGCCAGCAGTTCCTACGGACAGGGGGTCTATGGCTACACCTTC.

The chain combines TRBV9 with TRBJ2-1, with TRBD2 matching over 13 bases. Germline values: CDR1 SGDLS, CDR2 YYNGEE. After removal of 6 bases from V and 5 bases from J, the junction contained 2 bases not matched to a gene. CDR3 length equals 14 residues. The CDR3 spells CASNGLAGDNEQFF. The CDR3 coding sequence is TGTGCCAGCAACGGACTAGCGGGGGACAATGAGCAGTTCTTC.

Written as DNA, the CDR3 is TGTGCCAGCAGCGCACAGGTCAAGAACACTGAAGCTTTCTTT. It translates to CASSAQVKNTEAFF. This chain joins TRBV9 and TRBJ1-1; the D gene is possibly TRBD1 (5 bases). The CDR3 consists of 14 residues. The germline V gene encodes CDR1 SGDLS and CDR2 YYNGEE. Trimming removed 3 bases at V and 1 base at J, with 10 bases between.

J is TRBJ1-5 and V is TRBV27; D possibly corresponds to TRBD1 (5 bases). The CDR3 is 14 amino acids. V lost 5 bases and J 4 bases, leaving 12 bases between the germline ends. Germline CDR1 reads MNHEY; CDR2 reads SMNVEV (reference sequence). CDR3: CASSPRDFNQPQHF. DNA for the CDR3: TGTGCCAGCAGTCCTCGGGACTTTAATCAGCCCCAGCATTTT.

The CDR3 spells CASSSTGLSNSPLHF. CDR3 bases: TGTGCCAGCAGTTCCACGGGGTTGAGCAATTCACCCCTCCACTTT. This chain uses TRBV6-5 with TRBJ1-6, with D unresolved. Looked up from germline, CDR1 is MNHEY and CDR2 is SVGAGI. The CDR3 spans 15 residues. Trimming shortened V by 4 bases and J by 7 bases, and 14 bases separated the two germline ends.

This clonotype has only a few counts. This chain connects TRBV9 to TRBJ1-4, with D perhaps matching TRBD1 (5 bases). There are 14 residues in the CDR3. Germline V gene sequence: CDR1 SGDLS, CDR2 YYNGEE. V was cut by 6 bases and J by 4 bases, with 13 bases left in between. Here the CDR3 reads CASTGRDGNEKLFF. The CDR3 DNA follows: TGTGCCAGCACTGGACGGGACGGTAATGAAAAACTGTTTTTT.

The V gene is TRBV12-3 or TRBV12-4, the J gene TRBJ1-2, with TRBD1 as a possible D gene (6 bases). The CDR3 runs to 14 residues. V dropped 5 bases and J dropped 2 bases, with 12 bases sitting between them. The CDR3, as DNA: TGTGCCAGCAGTCGGACAGATCTAAACTATGGCTACACCTTC. It translates to CASSRTDLNYGYTF.

J is TRBJ1-6 and V is TRBV20-1; D uncertain. CDR1 is DFQATT, CDR2 SNEGSKA, per germline (reference sequence). The CDR3 runs to 11 residues. V shed 6 bases and J shed 9 bases, with 9 bases lying between them. For the CDR3, the DNA is TGCAGTGCCCCGGATTTTTCACCCCTCCACTTT. Translating gives CSAPDFSPLHF.

The chain has TRBV6-4 and TRBJ1-4; D is unresolved. The CDR3 spans 14 residues. Trimming removed 3 bases from V and 8 bases from J, with 13 bases in between. Per germline, CDR1 MRHNA and CDR2 SNTAGT. CDR3 sequence: CASSDGREGEKLFF. CDR3 DNA sequence: TGTGCCAGCAGTGATGGGCGAGAGGGCGAAAAACTGTTTTTT.

This clonotype was detected a few times. The chain links TRBV25-1 to TRBJ2-5, with TRBD2 identical over 10 bases. V was clipped by 7 bases and J by 6 bases; unmatched bases: 5. There are 13 residues in the CDR3. Germline-derived CDR1 and CDR2 are MGHDK and SYGVNS. In DNA form, the CDR3 reads TGTGCCAGCACCAGCGGGGGGGCGCAGACCCAGTACTTC. Protein product: CASTSGGAQTQYF.

The sample holds one count of this clonotype. The J gene is TRBJ1-1, the V gene TRBV9; 8 bases match TRBD1. Trimming at V came to 0 bases and at J to 0 bases, leaving 4 bases not matched to a gene. From germline, CDR1 is SGDLS and CDR2 YYNGEE. The CDR3 sequence is 16 residues long. The CDR3 spells CASSVGTGNMNTEAFF. Here the CDR3 DNA reads TGTGCCAGCAGCGTAGGGACAGGGAACATGAACACTGAAGCTTTCTTT.

V usage is TRBV18 and J usage is TRBJ2-5, with D unresolved. V lost 3 bases to trimming and J lost 1 base, with 9 bases between them. Germline CDR1 reads KGHSH; CDR2 reads LQKENI. CDR3 length: 14 residues. CDR3 coding DNA: TGTGCCAGCTCACCGCGGTCGGCCCAAGAGACCCAGTACTTC. It specifies CASSPRSAQETQYF.

The chain combines TRBV27 with TRBJ1-1; TRBD1 agrees at 8 bases. The CDR3 totals 13 residues. V lost 5 bases, J lost 8 bases, and 7 bases stayed unmatched. Germline CDR1 is MNHEY and CDR2 is SMNVEV (reference sequence). The CDR3 sequence is CASSQSRTGEAFF. In DNA, the CDR3 is TGTGCCAGCAGTCAATCCCGGACAGGGGAAGCTTTCTTT.

Only a few counts were recorded for this clonotype. The J gene is TRBJ1-5, the V gene TRBV6-2 or TRBV6-3; 9 nucleotides agree with TRBD1. The CDR3 contains 18 residues. The V segment lost 4 bases and the J segment 3 bases; nucleotides outside the gene matches: 13. Germline loops: CDR1 MNHEY, CDR2 SVGEGT. The CDR3 DNA is TGTGCCAGCAGTTCGGGACAGGGTCTTGGAGCCTCCAATCAGCCCCAGCATTTT. Encoded protein: CASSSGQGLGASNQPQHF.

Only a few counts were recorded for this clonotype. The chain joins TRBV24-1 to TRBJ2-3, with 10 bases that match TRBD2. This CDR3 spans 14 amino acids. Trimming took 9 bases from V and 2 from J; bases not matched to a gene: 4. The germline CDR1 and CDR2 sequences are KGHDR and SFDVKD. CDR3 coding DNA: TGTGCCACCGCACTAGCGGGGTTCACAGATACGCAGTATTTT. Its protein is CATALAGFTDTQYF.

The sample holds one count of this clonotype. The chain joins TRBV6-1 to TRBJ2-2, with D perhaps being TRBD1 or TRBD2 (5 bases each). Trimming removed 3 bases from V and 5 bases from J, with 13 bases in between. The CDR3 runs 15 residues. Looked up from germline, CDR1 is MNHNS and CDR2 is SASEGT. The chain's CDR3 is CASSDWGRGTGELFF. The CDR3, as DNA: TGTGCCAGCAGTGACTGGGGACGAGGAACCGGGGAGCTGTTTTTT.

J is TRBJ2-5 and V is TRBV24-1; 7 nucleotides line up with TRBD1. J lost 5 bases, V lost 1 base, and 9 bases had no gene match. The CDR3 has 16 residues. Per germline, CDR1 KGHDR and CDR2 SFDVKD. CDR3 DNA sequence: TGTGCCACCAGTGATTTAAGGGCAGGGGGTGATGAGACCCAGTACTTC. Its translation: CATSDLRAGGDETQYF.

The chain recombines TRBV6-6 with TRBJ2-1; 10 bases map to TRBD2. Trimming removed 2 bases from V and 5 bases from J; junction bases left unmatched: 3. The CDR3 covers 15 residues. Germline CDR1 and CDR2: MNHNY and SVGAGI (reference sequence). The CDR3 bases are TGTGCCAGCAGTTACCTAGCGGGGGCAGACAATGAGCAGTTCTTC. It yields the protein CASSYLAGADNEQFF.

This clonotype has more than one count but fewer than ten. This chain joins TRBV10-3 and TRBJ2-2; 7 bases map to TRBD2. This CDR3 has 11 amino acids. Germline-derived CDR1 and CDR2 are ENHRY and SYGVKD. V was clipped by 7 bases and J by 11 bases; unmatched bases: 4. The CDR3 region is CAIKETSELFF. The CDR3 DNA follows: TGTGCCATCAAGGAGACTAGCGAGCTGTTTTTT.

This clonotype was seen a few times. The V and J genes are TRBV20-1 and TRBJ1-2; D not resolved. CDR1 is DFQATT and CDR2 is SNEGSKA in the germline V gene (reference sequence). The germline V and J ends were trimmed by 2 bases and 8 bases, with 12 bases remaining between them. The CDR3 extends over 12 amino acids. CDR3 in amino acids: CSARRSDPGYTF. CDR3 in DNA: TGCAGTGCTAGAAGGTCCGACCCAGGCTACACCTTC.

The rearrangement uses TRBV3-1 and TRBJ2-1; 9 bases are a match to TRBD1. The CDR3 runs 15 residues. Germline CDR1 reads LGHDT; CDR2 reads YNNKEL (reference sequence). J was trimmed by 0 bases and V by 7 bases; bases with no gene match: 4. CDR3 nucleotides: TGTGCCAGCACCCCGGACAGGGGCTCCTACAATGAGCAGTTCTTC. It translates to CASTPDRGSYNEQFF.

This clonotype appeared a few times. The rearrangement links TRBV7-9 to TRBJ1-6; maybe TRBD1 (5 bases). Germline V gene lookup returns CDR1 SEHNR and CDR2 FQNEAQ (reference sequence). CDR3 length: 15 amino acids. Between the trimmed V and J ends, which lost 2 bases and 10 bases, there was a span of 15 bases. The CDR3 protein is CASSLNGTLRSPLHF. The CDR3 DNA is TGTGCCAGCAGCTTAAATGGGACCCTGCGGTCACCCCTCCACTTT.